This entry features one TCR beta chain sequence. Its antigen is still unknown. Two oligonucleotides, mixed equimolar, formed the beta constant-region primer covering TRBC1 and TRBC2. Ligated cDNA was amplified by four rounds of PCR with nested alpha and beta constant-region primers and SP2. TCRdb independently ran MiXCR on the UMI-ligation and nested PCR reads; one entry per CDR3 protein. In the table there are 98,000 or so distinct CDR3 sequences, about 14% of which are singletons. The data derive from a study of naive and memory T cell subsets. Study conclusions and caveats: A few larger clonotypes appeared in naive repertoires, especially CD8, possibly memory cells re-expressing CD45RA.

CDR3 length: 17 residues. V shed 1 base and J 7 bases; nucleotides not matched to a gene: 6. Germline loops: CDR1 ENHRY, CDR2 SYGVKD. The chain combines TRBV10-3 with TRBJ2-1; 14 nucleotides match TRBD2. The specimen was naive CD8+ T cells from blood. The receptor was derived from a human donor in good health. The CDR3 reads CAISELSGTSGSNEQFF. Written as DNA, the CDR3 is TGTGCCATCAGTGAGTTGTCGGGGACTAGCGGGAGTAATGAGCAGTTCTTC.